Reported below is one T cell receptor beta chain. The data were taken from a study of shared clonotypes between healthy human individuals. Generated by immunoSEQ multiplex PCR, the TCRdb table keeps only in-frame clones and is missing some. Of about 450,000 clones listed, more than 75% are singletons. The CDR3 runs to 14 residues. Trimming at V came to 3 bases and at J to 3 bases, leaving 0 bases not matched to a gene. Germline loops: CDR1 SGHRS, CDR2 YFSETQ. Sequencing was done on a sample of PBMCs. The receptor comes from a woman in her thirties or forties in good health. Some clones in this sample may be carry-over from other donors' samples. The J gene is TRBJ1-4, the V gene TRBV5-1, with TRBD1 matching over 9 bases. For the CDR3, the DNA is TGCGCCAGCAGCTGGACAGGGGCTAATGAAAAACTGTTTTTT. Residues: CASSWTGANEKLFF.